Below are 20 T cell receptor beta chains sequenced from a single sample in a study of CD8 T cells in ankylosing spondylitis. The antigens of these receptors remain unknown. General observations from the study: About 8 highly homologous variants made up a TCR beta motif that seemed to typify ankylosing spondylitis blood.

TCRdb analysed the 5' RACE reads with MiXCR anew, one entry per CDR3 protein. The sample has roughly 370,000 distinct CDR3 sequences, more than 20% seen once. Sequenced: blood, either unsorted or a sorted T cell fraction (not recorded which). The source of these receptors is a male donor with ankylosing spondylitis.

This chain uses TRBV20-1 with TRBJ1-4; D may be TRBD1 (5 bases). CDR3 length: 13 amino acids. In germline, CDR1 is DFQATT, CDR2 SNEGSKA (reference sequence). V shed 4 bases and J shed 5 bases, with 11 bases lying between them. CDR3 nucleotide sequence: TGCAGTGCTACCCTCGGGGGGAATGAAAAACTGTTTTTT. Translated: CSATLGGNEKLFF.

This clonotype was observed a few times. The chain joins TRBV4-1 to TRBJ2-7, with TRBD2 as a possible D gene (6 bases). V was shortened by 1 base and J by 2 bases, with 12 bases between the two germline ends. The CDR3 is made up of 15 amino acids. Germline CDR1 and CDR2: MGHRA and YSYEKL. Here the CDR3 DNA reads TGCGCCAGCAGCCAAGGGGGAGGCGGGGCCTACGAGCAGTACTTC. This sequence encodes CASSQGGGGAYEQYF.

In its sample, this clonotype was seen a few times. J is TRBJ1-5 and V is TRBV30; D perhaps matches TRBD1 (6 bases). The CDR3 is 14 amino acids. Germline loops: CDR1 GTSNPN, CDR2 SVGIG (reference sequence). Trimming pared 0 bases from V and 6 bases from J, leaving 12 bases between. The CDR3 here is CAWSVTGSGQPQHF. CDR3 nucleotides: TGTGCCTGGAGTGTAACAGGGTCGGGTCAGCCCCAGCATTTT.

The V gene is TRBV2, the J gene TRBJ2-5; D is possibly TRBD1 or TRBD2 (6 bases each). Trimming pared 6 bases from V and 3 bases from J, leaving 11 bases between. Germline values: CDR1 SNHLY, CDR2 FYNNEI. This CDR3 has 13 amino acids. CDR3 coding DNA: TGTGCCAGCAGGGGGGGCAGGGAAGAGACCCAGTACTTC. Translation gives CASRGGREETQYF.

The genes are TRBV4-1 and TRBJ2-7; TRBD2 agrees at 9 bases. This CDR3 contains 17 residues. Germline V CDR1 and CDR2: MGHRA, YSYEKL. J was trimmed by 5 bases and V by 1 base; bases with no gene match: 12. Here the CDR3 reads CASSQVGGREGPNEQYF. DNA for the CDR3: TGCGCCAGCAGCCAAGTAGGGGGGCGGGAGGGCCCCAACGAGCAGTACTTC.

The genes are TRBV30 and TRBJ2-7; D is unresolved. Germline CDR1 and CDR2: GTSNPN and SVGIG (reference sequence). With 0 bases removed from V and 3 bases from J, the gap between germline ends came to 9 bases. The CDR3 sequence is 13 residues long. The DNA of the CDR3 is TGTGCCTGGAGTGTACTCGGCAGCTACGAGCAGTACTTC. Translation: CAWSVLGSYEQYF. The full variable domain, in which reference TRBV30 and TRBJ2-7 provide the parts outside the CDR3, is SQTIHQWPATLVQPVGSPLSLECTVEGTSNPNLYWYRQAAGRGLQLLFYSVGIGQISSEVPQNLSASRPQDRQFILSSKKLLLSDSGFYLCAWSVLGSYEQYFGPGTRLTVT.

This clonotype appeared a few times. The CDR3 region is CASSQAQKDQPQHF. CDR3 nucleotide sequence: TGTGCCAGCAGCCAAGCGCAGAAAGATCAGCCCCAGCATTTT. The V gene is TRBV4-2, the J gene TRBJ1-5, with D unresolved. The CDR3 totals 14 residues. Germline lookup yields CDR1 LGHNA and CDR2 YNFKEQ. Trimming pared 1 base from V and 5 bases from J, leaving 9 bases between.

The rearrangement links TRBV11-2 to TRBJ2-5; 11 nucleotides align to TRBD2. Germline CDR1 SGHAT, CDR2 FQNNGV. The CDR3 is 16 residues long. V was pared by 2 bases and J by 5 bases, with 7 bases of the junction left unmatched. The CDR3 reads CASSLNSGRAGETQYF. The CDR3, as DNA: TGTGCCAGCAGCTTAAATAGCGGGAGGGCCGGTGAGACCCAGTACTTC. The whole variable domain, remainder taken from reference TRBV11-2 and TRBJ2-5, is EAGVAQSPRYKIIEKRQSVAFWCNPISGHATLYWYQQILGQGPKLLIQFQNNGVVDDSQLPKDRFSAERLKGVDSTLKIQPAKLEDSAVYLCASSLNSGRAGETQYFGPGTRLLVL.

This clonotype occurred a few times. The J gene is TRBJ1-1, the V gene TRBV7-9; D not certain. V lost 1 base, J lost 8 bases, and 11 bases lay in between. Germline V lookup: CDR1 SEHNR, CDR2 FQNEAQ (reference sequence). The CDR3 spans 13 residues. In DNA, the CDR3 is TGTGCCAGCAGCTTAGTGGGTTCGGGCGAAGCTTTCTTT. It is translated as CASSLVGSGEAFF.

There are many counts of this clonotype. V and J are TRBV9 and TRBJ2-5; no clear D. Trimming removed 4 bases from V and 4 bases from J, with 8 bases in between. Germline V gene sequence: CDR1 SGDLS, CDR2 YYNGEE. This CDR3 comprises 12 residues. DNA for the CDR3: TGTGCCAGCAGCAATAACGGAGAGACCCAGTACTTC. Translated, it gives CASSNNGETQYF.

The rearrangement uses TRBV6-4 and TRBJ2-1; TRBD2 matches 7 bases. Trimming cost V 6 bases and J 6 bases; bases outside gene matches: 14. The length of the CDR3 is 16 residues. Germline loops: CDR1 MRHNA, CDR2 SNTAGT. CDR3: CASSQLGGGIGNEQFF. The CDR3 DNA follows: TGTGCCAGCAGCCAACTGGGCGGGGGAATAGGCAATGAGCAGTTCTTC.

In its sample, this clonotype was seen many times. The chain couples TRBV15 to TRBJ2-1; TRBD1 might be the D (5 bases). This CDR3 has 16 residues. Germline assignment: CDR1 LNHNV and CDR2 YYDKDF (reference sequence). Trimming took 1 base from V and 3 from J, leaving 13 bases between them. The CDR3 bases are TGTGCCACCAGCAGAGGCCAAGGAAGGGGCTACAATGAGCAGTTCTTC. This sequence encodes CATSRGQGRGYNEQFF.

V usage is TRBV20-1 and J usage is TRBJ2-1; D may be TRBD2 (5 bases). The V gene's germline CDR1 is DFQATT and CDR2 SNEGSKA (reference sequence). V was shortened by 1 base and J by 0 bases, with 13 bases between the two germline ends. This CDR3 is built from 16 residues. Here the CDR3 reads CSARVAQRSSYNEQFF. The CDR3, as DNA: TGCAGTGCTAGAGTAGCGCAGAGGAGCTCCTACAATGAGCAGTTCTTC.

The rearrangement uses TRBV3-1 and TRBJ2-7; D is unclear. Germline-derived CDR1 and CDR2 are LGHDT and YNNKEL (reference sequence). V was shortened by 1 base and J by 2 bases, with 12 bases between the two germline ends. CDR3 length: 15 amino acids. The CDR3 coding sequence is TGTGCCAGCAGCCAAGGAACAGACTTAGCCTACGAGCAGTACTTC. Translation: CASSQGTDLAYEQYF.

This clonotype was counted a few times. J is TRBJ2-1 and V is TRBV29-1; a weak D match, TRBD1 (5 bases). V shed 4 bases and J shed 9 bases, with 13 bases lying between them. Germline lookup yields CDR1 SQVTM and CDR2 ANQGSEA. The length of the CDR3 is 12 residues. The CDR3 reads CSVVEGRGEQFF. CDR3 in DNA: TGCAGCGTTGTGGAAGGAAGGGGTGAGCAGTTCTTC.

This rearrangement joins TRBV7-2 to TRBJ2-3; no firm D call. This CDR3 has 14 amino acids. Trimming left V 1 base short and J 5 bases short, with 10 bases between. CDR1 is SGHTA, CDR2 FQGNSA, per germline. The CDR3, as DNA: TGTGCCAGCAGCTTAGAGGGAATTGAAGATACGCAGTATTTT. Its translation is CASSLEGIEDTQYF.

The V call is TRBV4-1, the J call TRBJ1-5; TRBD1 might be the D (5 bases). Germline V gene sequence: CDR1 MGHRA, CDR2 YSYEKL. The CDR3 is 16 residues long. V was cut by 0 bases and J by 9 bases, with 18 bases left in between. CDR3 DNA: TGCGCCAGCAGCCAAGAAGAGGGGACGGACGGTTGGCCCCAGCATTTT. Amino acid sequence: CASSQEEGTDGWPQHF.

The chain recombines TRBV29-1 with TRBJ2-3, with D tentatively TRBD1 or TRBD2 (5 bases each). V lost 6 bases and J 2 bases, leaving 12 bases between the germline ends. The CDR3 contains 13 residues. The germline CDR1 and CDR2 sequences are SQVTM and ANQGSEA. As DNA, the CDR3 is TGCAGCGTCGGGACCTTATTCACAGATACGCAGTATTTT. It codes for CSVGTLFTDTQYF.

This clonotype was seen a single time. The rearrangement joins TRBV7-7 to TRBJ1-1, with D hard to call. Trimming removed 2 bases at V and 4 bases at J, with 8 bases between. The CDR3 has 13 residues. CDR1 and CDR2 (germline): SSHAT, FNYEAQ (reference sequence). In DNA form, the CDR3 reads TGTGCCAGCAGCTTAAGTCGCACCACTGAAGCTTTCTTT. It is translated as CASSLSRTTEAFF.

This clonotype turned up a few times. The CDR3 loop is CASSYRDRNEKLFF. The CDR3 DNA follows: TGTGCCAGCAGCTACCGGGACAGAAATGAAAAACTGTTTTTT. The chain joins TRBV7-9 to TRBJ1-4, with 7 bases that match TRBD1. Germline CDR1 SEHNR, CDR2 FQNEAQ (reference sequence). Losses at the gene ends were 4 bases for V and 5 bases for J; bases not matched to a gene: 4. The CDR3 totals 14 residues.